This entry is about one T cell receptor (beta chain). There is no known antigen for this receptor. Qualities for individual bases were not recorded, and no much larger clone is one base off. These data belong to a study of blood T cells in healthy people across ages (dated by TCRdb to the mid-2010s). Some background on the complete study: In model experiments, template switching captured about one uniquely barcoded TCR beta cDNA molecule for every two T cells. Donors of different ages were randomly distributed across sequencing lanes to avoid experimental bias. Four age groups were formed from the donors: young (average about 15 years), middle-aged (around 41), aged (62) and long-lived (about 75). Age-related changes in TCR beta repertoire diversity were measured in the study by deep sequencing normalized with unique cDNA molecular identifiers. Using the same blood draw, the study looked at two additional independent replicas of 1 million unique cDNA reads for two donors, one aged 18 to 30 and the other aged 80 or older. Beyond this particular receptor, the publication reports: The percentage of naive T cells measured by flow cytometry correlated strongly with observed TCR beta diversity. Donor CMV infection status was unknown, potentially confounding age-related changes in expanded clonotypes. As age increased, observed TCR beta diversity per million T cells dropped in a roughly linear way, and a significant reduction was already evident by age about 40. Total diversity estimates from one million sequenced T cells were considered lower bounds and underestimates. The long-lived group showed more naive CD4+ T cells, fewer expanded clones and increased TCR diversity than the aged group, suggesting age selection. Conclusive comparison of naive and antigen-experienced compartments was prevented by the profiling of bulk unsorted PBMCs.

Library creation used 5' RACE. The instrument was an Illumina HiSeq 2500. A second PCR of about 7 to 12 cycles was run with a J-beta primer mix and a sample-barcoded 5' primer. A template-switch 5' adaptor carrying 12 random nucleotides introduced a unique molecular identifier onto each TCR beta cDNA molecule. Each sample yielded at least 3 million CDR3-containing paired-end reads. First-strand cDNA synthesis was performed from all RNA using the Mint cDNA synthesis kit, with priming by a TRBC-specific oligonucleotide. Following uracil-DNA glycosylase treatment, a first 18-cycle PCR with universal primers M1SS and BC2_uni_R was performed on all cDNA. As for the authors' bioinformatics: Normalization of each sample was performed by random selection of 1 million high-quality reads, each carrying a distinct molecular identifier. Reads with shared molecular identifiers were discarded instead of being binned into consensus sequences. MiTCR, with a Q25 quality threshold and the strictest error-elimination algorithm, was used for CDR3 identification, clonotype clustering and error correction. A nonparametric unseen species model with Euler transformation was used to estimate a lower bound on total TCR beta diversity. TCRdb applied fastp at Q25 and MiXCR to the public reads, then kept only in-frame beta chains. Each entry merges the rows of one CDR3 protein and shows their most common DNA and genes. The V and J calls, along with clone size, are taken from TCRdb and not from the paper's own processing. In all, the sample holds 910,000 or so distinct CDR3 sequences, and 51% of those were seen once. Clones ranked in the top ten supply about 22% of the sample.

Donors were 35 to 40 systemically healthy Caucasian individuals from Russia aged roughly 6 to 90 years. Each donor gave 8 to 10 milliliters of peripheral blood, drawn into EDTA-treated Vacutainer tubes. Ficoll-Paque density-gradient centrifugation was used to isolate PBMCs, with at least 6.5 million per sample. Trizol reagent was used to extract total RNA from the PBMCs, yielding at least 5.5 micrograms per sample. The percentages of naive CD45RAhigh/CD27high T cells were determined by flow cytometry on a PBMC aliquot from every donor. Per the germline V gene, MDHEN is the CDR1 and SYDVKM is the CDR2. The trim is 5 bases for V and 4 bases for J, with a gap of 12 bases between the germline ends. From the cysteine up to the phenylalanine, the CDR3 has a length of 14 residues. Just CDR3 DNA is preserved here, 42 bases in frame from base 1.

The sequencing sample was made of blood. In this chain, TRBV28 is recombined with TRBJ2-1; the D segment is perhaps TRBD1 or TRBD2, each sharing 5 matched bases. The sequence derives from a woman aged 60-75 years in good health. The sequenced DNA is TGTGCCAGCAGTGTTAGGGACCAATACAATGAGCAGTTCTTC. Its translation is CASSVRDQYNEQFF. The reference TRBV28 and TRBJ2-1 proteins fill in what lies around the CDR3, so the full variable domain reads DVKVTQSSRYLVKRTGEKVFLECVQDMDHENMFWYRQDPGLGLRLIYFSYDVKMKEKGDIPEGYSVSREKKERFSLILESASTNQTSMYLCASSVRDQYNEQFFGPGTRLTVL.